One sample yielded the 9 T cell receptor beta chains listed below, sequenced in a study of cytomegalovirus exposure and HLA in healthy donors. Generated by immunoSEQ multiplex PCR, the TCRdb table keeps only in-frame clones and is missing some. The data show about 56,000 clones, with 80% to 95% seen just once and about 6% held by the top ten. Sequenced sample: PBMCs. The receptor source for this set is a woman aged 18-30 years in good health and CMV-seronegative.

The genes are TRBV28 and TRBJ1-2; TRBD1 agrees at 9 bases. V lost 6 bases to trimming and J lost 9 bases; unmatched junction nucleotides: 5. Per germline, CDR1 MDHEN and CDR2 SYDVKM. This CDR3 region has 12 residues. The CDR3 DNA sequence: TGTGCCAGCAGAAGACAGGGGGATAGCTACACCTTC. Translation: CASRRQGDSYTF.

This clone was seen just once. This chain joins TRBV27 and TRBJ2-5; TRBD2 matches at 10 bases. This CDR3 comprises 15 residues. Trimming cost V 4 bases and J 5 bases; bases outside gene matches: 7. CDR1 and CDR2 from the germline V gene are MNHEY and SMNVEV (reference sequence). Here the CDR3 DNA reads TGTGCCAGCAGTTCCGAGCGGGGGGGCCGGGAGACCCAGTACTTC. Translation: CASSSERGGRETQYF.

The chain employs TRBV13 and TRBJ2-3; D is uncertain. The CDR3 totals 11 residues. Germline V lookup: CDR1 PRHDT, CDR2 FYEKMQ (reference sequence). The V gene lost 5 bases and the J gene lost 3 bases, with 3 bases spanning the gap. The CDR3 loop is CASSITDTQYF. The CDR3 region has the DNA TGTGCCAGCAGCATAACAGATACGCAGTATTTT.

The chain links TRBV19 to TRBJ2-1; 9 bases agree with TRBD2. CDR1 is LNHDA and CDR2 is SQIVND in the germline V gene (reference sequence). CDR3 size: 15 residues. V shed 5 bases and J 0 bases; nucleotides not matched to a gene: 2. In DNA form, the CDR3 reads TGTGCCAGTAGTGCTAGCGGGACCTCCTACAATGAGCAGTTCTTC. Translation: CASSASGTSYNEQFF.

J is TRBJ1-2 and V is TRBV7-9, with D possibly TRBD1 on 6 matching bases. The CDR3 loop spans 15 amino acids. CDR1 and CDR2 from the germline V gene are SEHNR and FQNEAQ (reference sequence). The ends were cut back, 3 bases at V and 4 bases at J, with 15 bases in the middle. The CDR3 region is CASSLVGHGIYGYTF. The CDR3 bases are TGTGCCAGCAGCTTGGTGGGACACGGTATCTATGGCTACACCTTC.

This clone occurred once. The chain couples TRBV5-5 to TRBJ1-2; 9 nucleotides agree with TRBD1. This CDR3 has 13 residues. J gave up 4 bases and V 4 bases, and 2 bases lay outside the gene matches. Per germline, CDR1 SGHKS and CDR2 YYEKEE (reference sequence). CDR3 DNA: TGTGCCAGCAGCGAGACAGGGGGCTATGGCTACACCTTC. Its protein is CASSETGGYGYTF.

The chain employs TRBV15 and TRBJ1-1; 7 bases agree with TRBD1. CDR3 size: 13 residues. In germline, CDR1 is LNHNV, CDR2 YYDKDF (reference sequence). V was clipped by 4 bases and J by 1 base; unmatched bases: 0. The DNA of the CDR3 is TGTGCCACCAGCAACAGGGGGAACACTGAAGCTTTCTTT. This encodes CATSNRGNTEAFF.

The rearrangement uses TRBV5-6 and TRBJ1-1; D is uncertain. The V end lost 0 bases, the J end lost 7 bases, and 16 bases lay between the germline ends. CDR1 and CDR2 from the germline V gene are SGHDT and YYEEEE. This CDR3 has 15 amino acids. CDR3 residues: CASSLGDSMEGEAFF. DNA for the CDR3: TGTGCCAGCAGCTTGGGAGATTCGATGGAGGGTGAAGCTTTCTTT.

The gene calls are TRBV6-5 and TRBJ2-7; 8 bases are shared with TRBD1. This CDR3 has 13 residues. V dropped 4 bases and J dropped 6; count of bases not matched to a gene: 5. Germline V gives CDR1 MNHEY, CDR2 SVGAGI. The chain's CDR3 is CASSFDRGGEQYF. The CDR3 DNA is TGTGCCAGCAGTTTTGACAGGGGTGGCGAGCAGTACTTC.